This T cell receptor (beta chain) was retrieved from a study of T cells in Graves' hyperthyroidism and ophthalmopathy. This clonotype has a count of ten or more. Antigen unknown. Study-level findings and limits: Ophthalmopathy could be told apart from stable hyperthyroidism with a 13 V-J model.

Patients having uncontrolled infection, another autoimmune disease, pregnancy or lactation were not included. TCR beta CDR3 regions were amplified from RNA transcripts. The HTBI primer set served for first-round RT-PCR of the TCR CDR3. Each CDR3 protein is one row after TCRdb ran MiXCR on the multiplex PCR reads. The table records roughly 250,000 distinct CDR3 sequences, approximately 16% of them present only once. The sequenced material came from blood. The receptor was derived from a woman younger than 35 with Graves' ophthalmopathy.

CDR3 bases: TGTGCCAGCAGTTCGACGGGGCTTTTGGGGACCCAGTACTTC. Amino acids: CASSSTGLLGTQYF. V usage is TRBV27 and J usage is TRBJ2-5; D possibly uses TRBD1 or TRBD2 (5 bases each). The CDR3 length is 14 residues. Per germline, CDR1 MNHEY and CDR2 SMNVEV (reference sequence). V was cut by 4 bases and J by 7 bases, with 16 bases left in between.